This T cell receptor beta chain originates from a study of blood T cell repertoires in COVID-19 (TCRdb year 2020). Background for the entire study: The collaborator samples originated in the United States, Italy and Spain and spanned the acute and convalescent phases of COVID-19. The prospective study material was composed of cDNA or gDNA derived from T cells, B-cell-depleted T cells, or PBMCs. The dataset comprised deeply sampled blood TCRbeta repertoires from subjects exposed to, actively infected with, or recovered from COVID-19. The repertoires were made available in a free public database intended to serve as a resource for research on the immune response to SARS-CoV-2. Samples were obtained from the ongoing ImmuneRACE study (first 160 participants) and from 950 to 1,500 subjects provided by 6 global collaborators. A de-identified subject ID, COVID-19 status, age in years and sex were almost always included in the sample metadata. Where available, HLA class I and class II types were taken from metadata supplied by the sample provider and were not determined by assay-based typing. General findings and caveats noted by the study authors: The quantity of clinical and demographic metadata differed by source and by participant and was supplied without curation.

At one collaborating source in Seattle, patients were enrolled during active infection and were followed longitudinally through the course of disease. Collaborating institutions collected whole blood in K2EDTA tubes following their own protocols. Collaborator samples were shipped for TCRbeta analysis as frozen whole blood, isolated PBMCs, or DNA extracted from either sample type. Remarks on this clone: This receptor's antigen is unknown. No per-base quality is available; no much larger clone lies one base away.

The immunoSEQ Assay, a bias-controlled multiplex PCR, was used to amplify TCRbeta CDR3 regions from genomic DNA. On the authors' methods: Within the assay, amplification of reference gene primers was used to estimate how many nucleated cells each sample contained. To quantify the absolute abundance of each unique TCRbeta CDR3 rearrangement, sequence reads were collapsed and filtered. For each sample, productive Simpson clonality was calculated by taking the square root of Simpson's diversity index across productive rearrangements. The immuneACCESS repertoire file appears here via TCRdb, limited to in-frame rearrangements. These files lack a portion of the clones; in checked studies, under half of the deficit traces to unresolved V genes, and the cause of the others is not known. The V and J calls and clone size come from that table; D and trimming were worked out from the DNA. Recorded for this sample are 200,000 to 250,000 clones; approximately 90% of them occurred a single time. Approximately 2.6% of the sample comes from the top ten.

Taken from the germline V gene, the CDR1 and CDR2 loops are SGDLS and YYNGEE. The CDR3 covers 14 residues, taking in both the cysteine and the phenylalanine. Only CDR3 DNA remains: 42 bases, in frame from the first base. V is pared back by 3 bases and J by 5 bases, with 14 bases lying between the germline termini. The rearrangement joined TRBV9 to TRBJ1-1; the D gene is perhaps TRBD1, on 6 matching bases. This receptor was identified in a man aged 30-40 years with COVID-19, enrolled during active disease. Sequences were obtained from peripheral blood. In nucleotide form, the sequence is TGTGCCAGCAGCGCCCACAGGGAAGGGACTGAAGCTTTCTTT. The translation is CASSAHREGTEAFF.